This note documents a single T cell receptor (beta chain) sequence. J lost 0 bases, V lost 3 bases, and 3 bases had no gene match. Looked up from germline, CDR1 is MGHDK and CDR2 is SYGVNS. The CDR3 is 16 amino acids. The data were obtained in a study of T cells in Graves' hyperthyroidism and ophthalmopathy. Researchers amplified the TCR beta CDR3 regions from RNA transcripts. With the HTBI primer set, the TCR CDR3 went through a first round of RT-PCR. A single record per CDR3 protein comes from TCRdb applying MiXCR to the multiplex PCR reads. Of approximately 690,000 distinct CDR3 sequences in the sample, about 15% were seen once.

The material sequenced was blood. The rearrangement links TRBV25-1 to TRBJ2-2; 8 nucleotides align to TRBD1. This sequence originates from a woman aged 45 to 65 with Graves' ophthalmopathy. CDR3 protein: CASSDRQGSNTGELFF. CDR3 nucleotide sequence: TGTGCCAGCAGTGATCGACAGGGGTCGAACACCGGGGAGCTGTTTTTT.